The T cell receptor beta chain described here comes from a study of T cell repertoires in cytomegalovirus infection. Study-wide findings and caveats: Public TCR beta family frequency separated CMV-and-HLA carriers, including in an independent cohort.

Via MiXCR, TCRdb re-called the reads, giving one row per CDR3 protein. This table has 650,000 to 900,000 distinct CDR3 sequences, almost 30% appearing once. This CDR3 spans 13 amino acids. V was pared by 5 bases and J by 7 bases, with 12 bases between. As to this clonotype: Antigen unknown.

This sequence originates from a human donor in good health (CMV status not recorded). Some clones in this sample may be carry-over from other donors' samples. This material consisted of cultured CD8+ T cells from PBMCs, taken from culture after CMV antigen stimulation. The chain employs TRBV12-3 or TRBV12-4 and TRBJ1-5; maybe TRBD1 (6 bases). This chain's CDR3 is CASSLWTVQPQHF. The CDR3, as DNA: TGTGCCAGCAGTCTATGGACAGTGCAGCCCCAGCATTTT.